The following is a T cell receptor beta chain sequence with its context. This record comes from a study of technical replicates of blood from four donors. In germline, CDR1 is MNHEY, CDR2 SMNVEV (reference sequence). This CDR3 has 14 residues. V shed 10 bases and J shed 1 base, with 17 bases lying between them. Data came from immunoSEQ multiplex PCR; TCRdb stores just in-frame clones and leaves some out. The sample carries roughly 57,000 clones, nearly 95% recorded once. This sequence was found in a human donor in good health. Some clones in this sample may be carry-over from other donors' samples. Specimen: PBMCs. The chain couples TRBV27 to TRBJ2-7; tentatively, D is TRBD2 (5 bases). DNA of the CDR3: TGTGCCACCCACCCAACAGCGGTGTCCTACGAGCAGTACTTC. It yields the protein CATHPTAVSYEQYF.